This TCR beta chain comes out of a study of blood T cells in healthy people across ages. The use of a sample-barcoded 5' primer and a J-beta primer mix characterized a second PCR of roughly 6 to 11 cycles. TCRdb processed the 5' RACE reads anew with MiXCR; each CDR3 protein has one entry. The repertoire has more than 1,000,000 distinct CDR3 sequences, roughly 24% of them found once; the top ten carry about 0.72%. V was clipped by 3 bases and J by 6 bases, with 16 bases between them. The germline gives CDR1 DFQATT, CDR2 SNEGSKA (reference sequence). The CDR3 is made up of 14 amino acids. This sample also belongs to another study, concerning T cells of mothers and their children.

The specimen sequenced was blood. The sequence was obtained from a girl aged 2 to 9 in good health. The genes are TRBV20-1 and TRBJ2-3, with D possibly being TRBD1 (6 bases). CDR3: CSASRQVSSDTQYF. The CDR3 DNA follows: TGCAGTGCTAGCAGACAGGTGTCATCCGATACGCAGTATTTT.